The clone carrying this TCR beta chain was found once. The antigen is unknown. PCR employed 60 Vbeta and 13 Jbeta primers. TCRdb's table, derived via immunoSEQ multiplex PCR, lists solely in-frame clones and lacks some. Among some 180,000 clones listed, roughly 80% were seen once. These data belong to a study of cytomegalovirus exposure and HLA in healthy donors. Study-level findings and limits: Follow-up analysis found HLA locus-dependent TCR association rates, highest for DRB1 and lowest for HLA-C. Segments of the TCR beta V type were, in most cases, productive about 90% or about 30% of the time in an earlier analysis.

The length of the CDR3 is 13 residues. The trim removed 7 bases at V and 7 bases at J, leaving 8 bases unmatched. CDR1 is MNHNS and CDR2 is SASEGT in the germline V gene. The V gene is TRBV6-1, the J gene TRBJ2-3; 7 nucleotides align to TRBD2. This TCR came from a man between 40 and 49 years old in good health and CMV-seropositive. The sequencing sample was made of PBMCs. The CDR3 DNA is TGTGCCAGCATGCTTTTGCGGGGGTATACGCAGTATTTT. Protein: CASMLLRGYTQYF.